Below are 17 T cell receptor beta chains sequenced from a single sample in a study of T cell clonality in common variable immunodeficiency. Method: immunoSEQ multiplex PCR; TCRdb's copy keeps in-frame clones and lacks some. The profile covers roughly 51,000 clones, none occurring a single time. Sequencing input: peripheral blood mononuclear cells. These TCRs come from a person aged 18 to 70 in good health.

On this clone: The sequence runs out 3 residues before the end of the CDR3; the remainder is reconstructed from the germline J gene. V usage is TRBV7-3 and J usage is TRBJ2-1; 13 nucleotides match TRBD2. The germline V gene has CDR1 SGHTA and CDR2 FQGTGA. V gave up 4 bases and J gave up 6 bases; unmatched junction bases: 3. The CDR3 is 15 residues long. The sequenced part of the CDR3 DNA is TGTGCCAGCAGCTCCGGGACTAGCGGGATCAATGAG. The encoded protein is CASSSGTSGINE. The full CDR3 is CASSSGTSGINEQFF.

In its sample, this clone was seen many times. The CDR3 is cut off 3 residues early in the read; its end comes from the germline J gene. This chain links TRBV12-3 or TRBV12-4 with TRBJ2-7; 7 bases match TRBD2. V was pared by 6 bases and J by 4 bases, with 9 bases of the junction left unmatched. The CDR3 covers 14 residues. The CDR3 sequence is CASRRSSGNYEQYF. The part of the CDR3 DNA that was read is TGTGCCAGCAGAAGATCGAGCGGGAATTACGAG.

This clone was detected many times. The read halts 3 residues ahead of the CDR3 end, with the missing end drawn from the germline J gene. The V and J genes are TRBV20-1 and TRBJ2-7, with 8 bases fitting TRBD2. V shed 7 bases, J shed 1 base, and the junction held 9 bases outside the gene matches. Per the germline V gene, CDR1 is DFQATT and CDR2 is SNEGSKA (reference sequence). This CDR3 contains 14 residues. CDR3 DNA (partial): TGCAGTGTACGGAGTAGCGGGAAGTCCTACGAG. Encoded protein: CSVRSSGKSYE. In full, the CDR3 is CSVRSSGKSYEQYF.

This clone was recorded at least ten times. The read is 3 residues too short to cover the CDR3 end, so that end is filled in from the germline J gene. The same CDR3 arises from other DNA sequences in this sample as well. The chain employs TRBV20-1 and TRBJ1-2, with 11 bases that match TRBD1. This CDR3 is built from 14 residues. V gave up 6 bases and J gave up 3 bases; unmatched junction bases: 6. CDR1 and CDR2 from the germline V gene are DFQATT and SNEGSKA (reference sequence). The CDR3 protein is CSARRTGGDYGYTF. The sequenced part of the CDR3 DNA is TGCAGTGCAAGGAGGACAGGGGGCGACTATGGC.

This clone was observed a few times. The read finishes 3 residues shy of the CDR3 end, and the germline J gene is used to complete it. The rearrangement uses TRBV23-1 and TRBJ2-1, with TRBD1 as a possible D gene (6 bases). TRBV23-1 is known as an ORF, though its function is uncertain. Trimming stripped 0 bases from V and 3 bases from J, with 12 bases between. There are 16 residues in the CDR3. CDR3: CASSQSGSTGYNEQFF. CDR3 bases read: TGCGCCAGCAGTCAATCAGGGTCGACAGGCTACAATGAG.

Many counts were recorded for this clone. The CDR3 end falls 3 residues outside the read, so it is completed with the germline J gene. The chain uses TRBV15 and TRBJ1-5; D is perhaps TRBD1 (6 bases). Germline lookup yields CDR1 LNHNV and CDR2 YYDKDF (reference sequence). V gave up 1 base and J gave up 3 bases, with 13 bases separating them. This CDR3 is 16 amino acids long. The CDR3 loop reads CATSRGRGQLNQPQHF. CDR3 bases read: TGTGCCACCAGCAGAGGTCGAGGACAGCTCAATCAGCCC.

This clone was seen ten or more times. The observed sequence ends 3 residues before the CDR3 terminus, with the missing tail filled in from the germline J gene. The chain combines TRBV2 with TRBJ2-2; the match to TRBD1 covers 8 bases. The CDR3 is made up of 13 amino acids. Germline trimming cut 6 bases from V and 4 bases from J; bases unmatched to any gene: 1. Germline V gene data show CDR1 as SNHLY and CDR2 as FYNNEI. The part of the CDR3 DNA that was read is TGTGCCAGCAGAGGACAGGGCACCGGGGAG. Residues: CASRGQGTGE. The CDR3 as a whole reads CASRGQGTGELFF.

At least ten counts were recorded for this clone. The DNA ends 3 residues before the CDR3 does, and the rest of the CDR3 is filled in from the germline J gene. J is TRBJ1-2 and V is TRBV2; 8 bases fit TRBD1. V lost 8 bases to trimming and J lost 1 base; unmatched junction nucleotides: 9. The CDR3 extends over 15 amino acids. CDR1 is SNHLY and CDR2 is FYNNEI in the germline V gene. This CDR3 reads CASQRGQANNYGYTF. CDR3 bases read: TGTGCCAGCCAAAGGGGACAGGCGAATAACTATGGC.

The table lists this clone with many counts. The read ends 3 residues before the CDR3 terminus; that terminus is restored from the germline J gene. The V call is TRBV7-2, the J call TRBJ2-2, with 8 bases that match TRBD2. The CDR3 is 14 amino acids. The V gene end was trimmed by 7 bases and the J gene end by 8 bases; junction bases not matched to a gene: 9. Per the germline V gene, CDR1 is SGHTA and CDR2 is FQGNSA. Incomplete CDR3 DNA: TGTGCCAGCATTCAGAATCCTAGCGGGGGGGAG. Residues: CASIQNPSGGE. The entire CDR3 is CASIQNPSGGELFF.

This clone was observed at least ten times. The read falls 3 residues short of the CDR3 end, and the missing part is taken from the germline J gene. The chain recombines TRBV19 with TRBJ2-7; D might be TRBD1 or TRBD2, each matching 6 bases. The V gene lost 9 bases and the J gene lost 3 bases, with 21 bases spanning the gap. The CDR3 runs 15 residues. The germline V gene encodes CDR1 LNHDA and CDR2 SQIVND (reference sequence). Incomplete CDR3 DNA: TGTGCCAGCTCCCCAGGAGGGGGAGAGGTCTACGAG. It encodes CASSPGGGEVYE. The CDR3, in full, reads CASSPGGGEVYEQYF. Full variable domain (rest looked up from reference TRBV19 and TRBJ2-7): DGGITQSPKYLFRKEGQNVTLSCEQNLNHDAMYWYRQDPGQGLRLIYYSQIVNDFQKGDIAEGYSVSREKKESFPLTVTSAQKNPTAFYLCASSPGGGEVYEQYFGPGTRLTVT.

This clone was picked up many times. The CDR3 extends 3 residues past the end of the read, so its final part is completed from the germline J gene. The chain combines TRBV5-1 with TRBJ2-7; D is unclear. This CDR3 contains 14 residues. Germline V gene data show CDR1 as SGHRS and CDR2 as YFSETQ. The germline V and J ends were trimmed by 4 bases and 2 bases, with 13 bases remaining between them. The DNA read from the CDR3 is TGCGCCAGCAGCCCTGAACGTCCGGCCTACGAG. Amino acid sequence: CASSPERPAYE. The entire CDR3 sequence reads CASSPERPAYEQYF.

Many counts were recorded for this clone. The read finishes 3 residues shy of the CDR3 end, and the germline J gene is used to complete it. This rearrangement joins TRBV19 to TRBJ2-3, with D perhaps matching TRBD1 (6 bases). Germline CDR1 is LNHDA and CDR2 is SQIVND (reference sequence). V lost 5 bases, J lost 1 base, and 10 bases lay in between. The CDR3 extends over 14 amino acids. This CDR3 is CASSGQTGTDTQYF. CDR3 DNA (partial): TGTGCCAGTAGTGGACAGACTGGCACAGATACG.

This clone was observed at least ten times. Read data end 3 residues before the CDR3 end; the end is taken from the germline J gene. The chain couples TRBV20-1 to TRBJ1-4, with D hard to call. Germline assignment: CDR1 DFQATT and CDR2 SNEGSKA (reference sequence). The CDR3 consists of 14 residues. Trimming took 6 bases from V and 4 from J, leaving 15 bases between them. CDR3 amino acids: CSARKEGFNEKLFF. Incomplete CDR3 DNA: TGCAGTGCACGAAAAGAGGGTTTTAATGAAAAA.

In its sample, this clone was seen many times. The read terminates 3 residues before the CDR3 end, so the remaining end is supplied by the germline J gene. The V gene is TRBV7-9, the J gene TRBJ2-5; tentatively, D is TRBD1 (5 bases). Trimming shortened V by 8 bases and J by 3 bases, and 13 bases separated the two germline ends. The CDR3 runs 13 residues. The germline V gene encodes CDR1 SEHNR and CDR2 FQNEAQ (reference sequence). The part of the CDR3 DNA that was read is TGTGCCAGCCGCCGACAGCCTGAAGAGACC. The encoded protein is CASRRQPEET. In full, the CDR3 reads CASRRQPEETQYF.

This clone has at least ten counts. The DNA ends 3 residues before the CDR3 does, and the rest of the CDR3 is filled in from the germline J gene. The chain couples TRBV28 to TRBJ2-3, with D possibly TRBD2 on 5 matching bases. CDR1 MDHEN and CDR2 SYDVKM come from the germline V gene. This CDR3 region has 14 residues. Trimming took 6 bases from V and 2 from J, leaving 12 bases between them. CDR3 sequence reads: CASRGAGFTDTQYF. The DNA read from the CDR3 is TGTGCCAGCAGAGGTGCGGGTTTCACAGATACG.

This clone was recorded at least ten times. The sequenced part of the CDR3 DNA is TGTGCCAGCAGCCAAGATCGTGAG. Its translation is CASSQDRE. The entire CDR3 protein reads CASSQDREQFF. This chain joins TRBV14 and TRBJ2-1; D uncertain. Sequencing ends 3 residues short of the CDR3 end; the germline J gene provides the rest. The germline V gene encodes CDR1 SGHDN and CDR2 FVKESK. The CDR3 length is 11 residues. V lost 0 bases and J lost 9, with 3 bases in between. The whole variable domain, remainder taken from reference TRBV14 and TRBJ2-1, is EAGVTQFPSHSVIEKGQTVTLRCDPISGHDNLYWYRRVMGKEIKFLLHFVKESKQDESGMPNNRFLAERTGGTYSTLKVQPAELEDSGVYFCASSQDREQFFGPGTRLTVL.

At least ten counts were recorded for this clone. The read is 3 residues too short to cover the CDR3 end, so that end is filled in from the germline J gene. The chain links TRBV5-1 to TRBJ2-5, with no clear D. The CDR3 spans 15 residues. V lost 0 bases to trimming and J lost 1 base, with 10 bases between them. Germline V lookup: CDR1 SGHRS, CDR2 YFSETQ. CDR3 DNA (partial): TGCGCCAGCAGCTTGGAGTTGGGCAGCCAAGAGACC. Translated: CASSLELGSQET. The entire CDR3 sequence reads CASSLELGSQETQYF.